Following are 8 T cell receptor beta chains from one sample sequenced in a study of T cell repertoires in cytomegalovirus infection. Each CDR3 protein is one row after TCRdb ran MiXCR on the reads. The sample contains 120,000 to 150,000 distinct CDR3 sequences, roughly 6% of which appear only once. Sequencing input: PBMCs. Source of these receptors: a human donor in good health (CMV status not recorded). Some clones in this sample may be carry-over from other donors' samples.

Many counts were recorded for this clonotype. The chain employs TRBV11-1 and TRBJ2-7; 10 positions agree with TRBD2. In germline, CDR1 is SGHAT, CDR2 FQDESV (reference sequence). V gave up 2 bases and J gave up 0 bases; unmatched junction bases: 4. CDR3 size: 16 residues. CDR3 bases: TGTGCCAGCAGCTTACGTTCTAGCGGGAGCTCCTACGAGCAGTACTTC. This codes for CASSLRSSGSSYEQYF.

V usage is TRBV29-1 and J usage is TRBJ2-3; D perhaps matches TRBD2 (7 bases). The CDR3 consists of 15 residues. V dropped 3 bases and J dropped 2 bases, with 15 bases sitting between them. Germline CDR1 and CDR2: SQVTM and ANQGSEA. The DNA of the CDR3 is TGCAGCGTTGAGGGAGGGGGGGCTCCCACAGATACGCAGTATTTT. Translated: CSVEGGGAPTDTQYF.

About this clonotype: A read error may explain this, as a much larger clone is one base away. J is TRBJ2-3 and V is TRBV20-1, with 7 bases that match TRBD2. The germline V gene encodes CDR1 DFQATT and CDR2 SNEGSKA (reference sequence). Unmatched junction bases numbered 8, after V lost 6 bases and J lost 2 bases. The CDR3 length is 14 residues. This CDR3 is CSAPEAGITDTQYF. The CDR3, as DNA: TGCAGTGCACCTGAAGCGGGGATCACAGATACGCAGTATTTT.

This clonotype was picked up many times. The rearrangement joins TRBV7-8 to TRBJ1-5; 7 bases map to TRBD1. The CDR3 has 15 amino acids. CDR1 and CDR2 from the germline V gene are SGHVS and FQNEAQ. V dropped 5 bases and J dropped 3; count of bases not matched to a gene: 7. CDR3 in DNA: TGTGCCAGCAGCGGAACAGGGGCCAACAATCAGCCCCAGCATTTT. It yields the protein CASSGTGANNQPQHF.

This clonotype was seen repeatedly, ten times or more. CDR3 DNA: TGCGCCAGCAGCCCGGACACCCTGAACACTGAAGCTTTCTTT. The encoded protein is CASSPDTLNTEAFF. This chain connects TRBV5-1 to TRBJ1-1; D might be TRBD1 (5 bases). CDR1 and CDR2 from the germline V gene are SGHRS and YFSETQ. The CDR3 is 14 residues long. The V end was cut by 4 bases, the J end by 0 bases, with 10 bases between.

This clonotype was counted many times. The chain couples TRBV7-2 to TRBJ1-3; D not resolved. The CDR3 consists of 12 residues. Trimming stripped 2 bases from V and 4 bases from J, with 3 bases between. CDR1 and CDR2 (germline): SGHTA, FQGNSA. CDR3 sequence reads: CASSLLGNTIYF. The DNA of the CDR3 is TGTGCCAGCAGCTTACTAGGAAACACCATATATTTT.

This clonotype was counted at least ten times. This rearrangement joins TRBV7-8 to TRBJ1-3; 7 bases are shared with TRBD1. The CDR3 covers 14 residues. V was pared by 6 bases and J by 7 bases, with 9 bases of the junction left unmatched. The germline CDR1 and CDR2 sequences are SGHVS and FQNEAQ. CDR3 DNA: TGTGCCAGCAGACTCCGACAGGGCCACAACACCATATATTTT. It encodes CASRLRQGHNTIYF. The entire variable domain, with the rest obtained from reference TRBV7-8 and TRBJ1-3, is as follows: GAGVSQSPRYKVAKRGQDVALRCDPISGHVSLFWYQQALGQGPEFLTYFQNEAQLDKSGLPSDRFFAERPEGSVSTLKIQRTQQEDSAVYLCASRLRQGHNTIYFGEGSWLTVV.

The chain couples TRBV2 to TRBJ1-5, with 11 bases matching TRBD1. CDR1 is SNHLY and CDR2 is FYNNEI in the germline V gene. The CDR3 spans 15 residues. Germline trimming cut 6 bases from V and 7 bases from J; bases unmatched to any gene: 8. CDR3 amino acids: CASRDGTGGRQPQHF. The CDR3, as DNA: TGTGCCAGCAGGGACGGGACAGGGGGACGGCAGCCCCAGCATTTT.